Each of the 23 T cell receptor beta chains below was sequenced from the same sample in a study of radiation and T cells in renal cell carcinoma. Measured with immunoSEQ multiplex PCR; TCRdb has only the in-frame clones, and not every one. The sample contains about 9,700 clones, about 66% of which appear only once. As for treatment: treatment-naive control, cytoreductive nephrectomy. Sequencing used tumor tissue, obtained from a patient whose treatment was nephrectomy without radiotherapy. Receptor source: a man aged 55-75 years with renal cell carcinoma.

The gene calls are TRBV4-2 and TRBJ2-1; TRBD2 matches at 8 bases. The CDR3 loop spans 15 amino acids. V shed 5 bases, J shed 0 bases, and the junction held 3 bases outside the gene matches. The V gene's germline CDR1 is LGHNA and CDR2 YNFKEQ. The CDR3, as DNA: TGTGCCAGCAGCTTGAGCGGGAGCTCCTACAATGAGCAGTTCTTC. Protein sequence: CASSLSGSSYNEQFF.

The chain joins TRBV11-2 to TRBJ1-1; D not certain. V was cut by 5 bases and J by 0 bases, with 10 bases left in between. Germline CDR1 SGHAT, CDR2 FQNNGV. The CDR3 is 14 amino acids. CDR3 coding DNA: TGTGCCAGCAGCCTATTGTCGTTGAACACTGAAGCTTTCTTT. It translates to CASSLLSLNTEAFF.

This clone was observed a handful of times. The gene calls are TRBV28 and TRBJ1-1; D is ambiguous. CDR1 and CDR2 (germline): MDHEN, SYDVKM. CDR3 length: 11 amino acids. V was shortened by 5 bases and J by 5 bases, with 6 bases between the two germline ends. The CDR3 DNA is TGTGCCAGCAGTAGAGTGACTGAAGCTTTCTTT. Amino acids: CASSRVTEAFF.

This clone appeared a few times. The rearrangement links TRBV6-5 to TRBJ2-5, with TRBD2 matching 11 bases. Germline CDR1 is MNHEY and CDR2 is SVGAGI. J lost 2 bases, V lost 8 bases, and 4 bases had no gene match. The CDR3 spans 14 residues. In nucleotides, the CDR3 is TGTGCCAGCCTGGGGACTAGCGGACAAGAGACCCAGTACTTC. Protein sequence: CASLGTSGQETQYF.

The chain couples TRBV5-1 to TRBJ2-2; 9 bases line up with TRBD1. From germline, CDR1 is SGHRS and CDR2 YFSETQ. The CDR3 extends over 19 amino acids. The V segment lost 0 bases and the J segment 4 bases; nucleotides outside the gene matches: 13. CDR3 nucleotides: TGCGCCAGCAGCTTGGGGGCCACCGGGACAGGGCTTATCACCGGGGAGCTGTTTTTT. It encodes CASSLGATGTGLITGELFF. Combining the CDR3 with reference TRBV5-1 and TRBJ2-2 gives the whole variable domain KAGVTQTPRYLIKTRGQQVTLSCSPISGHRSVSWYQQTPGQGLQFLFEYFSETQRNKGNFPGRFSGRQFSNSRSEMNVSTLELGDSALYLCASSLGATGTGLITGELFFGEGSRLTVL.

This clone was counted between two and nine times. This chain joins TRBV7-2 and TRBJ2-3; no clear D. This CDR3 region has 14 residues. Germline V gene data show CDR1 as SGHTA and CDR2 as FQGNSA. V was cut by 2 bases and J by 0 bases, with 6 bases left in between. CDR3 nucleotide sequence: TGTGCCAGCAGCTTAATCTGGAGCACAGATACGCAGTATTTT. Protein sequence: CASSLIWSTDTQYF.

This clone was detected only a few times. CDR3 bases: TGTGCCAGCAGCTTGGGACTCCTGGACTTTTCAGATACGCAGTATTTT. It translates to CASSLGLLDFSDTQYF. This chain joins TRBV7-9 and TRBJ2-3; a weak D match, TRBD2 (6 bases). The CDR3 extends over 16 amino acids. Trimming pared 3 bases from V and 4 bases from J, leaving 17 bases between. Per germline, CDR1 SEHNR and CDR2 FQNEAQ (reference sequence).

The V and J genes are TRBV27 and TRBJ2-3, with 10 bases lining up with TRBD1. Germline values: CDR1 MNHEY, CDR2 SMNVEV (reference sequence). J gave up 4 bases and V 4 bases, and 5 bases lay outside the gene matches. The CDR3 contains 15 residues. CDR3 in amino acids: CASSSWTGGSDTQYF. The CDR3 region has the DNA TGTGCCAGCAGTTCTTGGACAGGGGGTTCAGATACGCAGTATTTT.

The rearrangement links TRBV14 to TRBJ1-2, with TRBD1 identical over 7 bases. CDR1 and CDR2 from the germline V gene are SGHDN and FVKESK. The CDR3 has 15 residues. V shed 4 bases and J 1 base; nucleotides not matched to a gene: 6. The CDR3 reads CASSLGQAVNYGYTF. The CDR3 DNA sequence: TGTGCCAGCAGCCTCGGACAGGCGGTTAACTATGGCTACACCTTC. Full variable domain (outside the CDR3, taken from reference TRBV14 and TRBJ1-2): EAGVTQFPSHSVIEKGQTVTLRCDPISGHDNLYWYRRVMGKEIKFLLHFVKESKQDESGMPNNRFLAERTGGTYSTLKVQPAELEDSGVYFCASSLGQAVNYGYTFGSGTRLTVV.

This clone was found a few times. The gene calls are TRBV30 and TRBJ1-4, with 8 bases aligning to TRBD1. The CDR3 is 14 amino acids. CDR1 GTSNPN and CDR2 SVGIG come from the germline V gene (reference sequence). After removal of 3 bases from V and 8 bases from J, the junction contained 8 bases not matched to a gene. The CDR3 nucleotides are TGTGCCTGGAGGCCCAGGGGGCGCTTGGAAAAACTGTTTTTT. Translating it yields CAWRPRGRLEKLFF.

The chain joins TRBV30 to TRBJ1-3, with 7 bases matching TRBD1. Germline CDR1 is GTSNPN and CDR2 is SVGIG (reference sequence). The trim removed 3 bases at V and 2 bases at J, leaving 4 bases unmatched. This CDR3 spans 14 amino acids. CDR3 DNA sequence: TGTGCCTGGAGAGACAGGGTTCCTGGAAACACCATATATTTT. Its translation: CAWRDRVPGNTIYF.

This CDR3 reads CASKGLAGIRGETQYF. For the CDR3, the DNA is TGTGCCAGCAAGGGGTTAGCGGGAATCCGAGGGGAGACCCAGTACTTC. The V call is TRBV28, the J call TRBJ2-5, with 8 bases that match TRBD2. Unmatched junction bases numbered 15, after V lost 7 bases and J lost 5 bases. CDR1 and CDR2 from the germline V gene are MDHEN and SYDVKM. The CDR3 sequence is 16 residues long.

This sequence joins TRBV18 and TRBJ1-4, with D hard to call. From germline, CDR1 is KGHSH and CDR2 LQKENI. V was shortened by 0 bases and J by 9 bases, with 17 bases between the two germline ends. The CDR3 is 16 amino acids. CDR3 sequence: CASSPPLTGAPKKLFF. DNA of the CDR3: TGTGCCAGCTCACCACCCTTGACCGGTGCCCCGAAAAAACTGTTTTTT.

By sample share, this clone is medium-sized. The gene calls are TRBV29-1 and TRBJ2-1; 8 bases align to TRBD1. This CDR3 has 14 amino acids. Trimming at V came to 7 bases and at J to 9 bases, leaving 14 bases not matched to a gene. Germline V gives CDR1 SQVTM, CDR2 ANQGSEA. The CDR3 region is CSAGELGGTGEQFF. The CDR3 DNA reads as TGCAGCGCAGGCGAGCTAGGAGGGACAGGTGAGCAGTTCTTC.

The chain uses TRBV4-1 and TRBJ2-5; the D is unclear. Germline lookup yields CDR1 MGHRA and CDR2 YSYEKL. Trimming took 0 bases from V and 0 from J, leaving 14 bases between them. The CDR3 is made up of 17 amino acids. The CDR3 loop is CASSQDGLVAYQETQYF. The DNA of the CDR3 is TGCGCCAGCAGCCAAGATGGTCTGGTTGCGTACCAAGAGACCCAGTACTTC.

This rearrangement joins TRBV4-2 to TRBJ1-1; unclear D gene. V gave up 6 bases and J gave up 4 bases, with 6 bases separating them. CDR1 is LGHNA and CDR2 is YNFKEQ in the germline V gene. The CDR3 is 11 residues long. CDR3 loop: CASRGITEAFF. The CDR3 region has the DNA TGTGCCAGCAGGGGGATCACTGAAGCTTTCTTT.

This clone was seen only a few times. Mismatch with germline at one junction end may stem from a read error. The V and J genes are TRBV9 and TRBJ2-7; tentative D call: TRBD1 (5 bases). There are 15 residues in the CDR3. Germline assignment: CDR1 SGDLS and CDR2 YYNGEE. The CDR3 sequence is CASSVGTLISSEQYF. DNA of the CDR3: TGTGCCAGCAGCGTAGGGACATTGATCTCCTCCGAGCAGTACTTC.

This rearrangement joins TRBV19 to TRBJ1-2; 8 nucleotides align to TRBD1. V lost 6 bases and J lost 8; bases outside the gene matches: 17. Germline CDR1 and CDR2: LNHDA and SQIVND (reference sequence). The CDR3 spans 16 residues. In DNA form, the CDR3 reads TGTGCCAGTAGACCCTCGGCCGGACAGGGAAGACGAGGCTACACCTTC. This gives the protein CASRPSAGQGRRGYTF. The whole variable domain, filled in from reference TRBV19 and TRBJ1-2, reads DGGITQSPKYLFRKEGQNVTLSCEQNLNHDAMYWYRQDPGQGLRLIYYSQIVNDFQKGDIAEGYSVSREKKESFPLTVTSAQKNPTAFYLCASRPSAGQGRRGYTFGSGTRLTVV.

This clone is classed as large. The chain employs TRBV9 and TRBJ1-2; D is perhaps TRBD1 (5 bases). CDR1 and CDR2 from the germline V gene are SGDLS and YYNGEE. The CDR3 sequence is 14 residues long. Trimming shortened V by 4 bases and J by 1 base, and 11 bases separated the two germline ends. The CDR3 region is CASSSLGVNYGYTF. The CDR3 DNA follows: TGTGCCAGCAGCTCGCTAGGGGTTAACTATGGCTACACCTTC.

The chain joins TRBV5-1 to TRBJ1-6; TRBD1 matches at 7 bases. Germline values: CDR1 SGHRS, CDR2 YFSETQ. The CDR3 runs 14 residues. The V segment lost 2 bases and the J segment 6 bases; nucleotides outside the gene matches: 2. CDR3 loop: CASSLTGVNSPLHF. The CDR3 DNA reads TGCGCCAGCAGCTTAACAGGGGTTAATTCACCCCTCCACTTT.

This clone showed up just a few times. In DNA form, the CDR3 reads TGTGCCAGTAGTATAGATACTAGAAGCACAGATACGCAGTATTTT. Translated, it gives CASSIDTRSTDTQYF. This rearrangement joins TRBV19 to TRBJ2-3, with D perhaps TRBD2 (5 bases). V was cut by 0 bases and J by 0 bases, with 7 bases left in between. The CDR3 covers 15 residues. Germline V gives CDR1 LNHDA, CDR2 SQIVND (reference sequence). Full variable domain (remainder filled in from reference TRBV19 and TRBJ2-3): DGGITQSPKYLFRKEGQNVTLSCEQNLNHDAMYWYRQDPGQGLRLIYYSQIVNDFQKGDIAEGYSVSREKKESFPLTVTSAQKNPTAFYLCASSIDTRSTDTQYFGPGTRLTVL.

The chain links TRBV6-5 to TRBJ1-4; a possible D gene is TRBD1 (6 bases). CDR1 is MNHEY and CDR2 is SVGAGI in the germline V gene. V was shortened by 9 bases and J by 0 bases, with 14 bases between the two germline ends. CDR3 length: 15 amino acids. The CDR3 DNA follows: TGTGCCAGACAGGGCAAACCTGCAACTAATGAAAAACTGTTTTTT. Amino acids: CARQGKPATNEKLFF.

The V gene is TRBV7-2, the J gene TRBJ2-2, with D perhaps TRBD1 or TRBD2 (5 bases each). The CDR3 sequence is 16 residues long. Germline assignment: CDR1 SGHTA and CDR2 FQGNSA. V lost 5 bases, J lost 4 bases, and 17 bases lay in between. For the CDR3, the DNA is TGTGCCAGCAGCCCCGGAGGAAGGGGATTCACCGGGGAGCTGTTTTTT. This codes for CASSPGGRGFTGELFF.